Below, one T cell receptor (beta chain) is given with its context. The method was immunoSEQ multiplex PCR; TCRdb's version includes in-frame clones alone and lacks a portion of them. The sample lists under 250,000 clones; about 85% were seen once. This sample stems from a study of blood T cell repertoires in COVID-19. Trimming cost V 8 bases and J 2 bases; bases outside gene matches: 8. The CDR3 sequence is 15 residues long. Germline CDR1 reads LNHDA; CDR2 reads SQIVND (reference sequence). The sequenced material came from peripheral blood. The sequence derives from a man aged 25 to 40 who had recovered from COVID-19. V usage is TRBV19 and J usage is TRBJ2-2, with 7 positions matching TRBD2. The CDR3 nucleotides read TGTGCCAGTTTTCCCGGACTAGGCAACACCGGGGAGCTGTTTTTT. This codes for CASFPGLGNTGELFF.